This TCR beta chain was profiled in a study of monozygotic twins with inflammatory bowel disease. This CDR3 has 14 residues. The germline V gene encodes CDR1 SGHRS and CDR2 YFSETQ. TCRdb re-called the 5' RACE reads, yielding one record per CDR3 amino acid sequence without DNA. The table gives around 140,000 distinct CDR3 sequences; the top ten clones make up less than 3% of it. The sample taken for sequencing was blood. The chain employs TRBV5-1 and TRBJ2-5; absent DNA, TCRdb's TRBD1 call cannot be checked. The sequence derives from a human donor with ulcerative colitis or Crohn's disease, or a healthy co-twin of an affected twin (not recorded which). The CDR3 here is CASSAGQLEETQYF.